These T cell receptor beta chains were read from a single sample in a study of CD8 T cells in ankylosing spondylitis. One entry per CDR3 protein results from TCRdb running MiXCR on the 5' RACE reads. Of 300,000 to 350,000 distinct CDR3 sequences in the sample, around 20% were seen once. The source material was blood, either unsorted or a sorted T cell fraction (not recorded which). The receptors come from a female donor with ankylosing spondylitis or in good health (not recorded which). CDR3s include the opening cysteine and the closing phenylalanine or tryptophan. Fields, in order: V gene, J gene, CDR3 protein.

v_gene: TRBV11-3
j_gene: TRBJ2-3
CDR3aa: CASSFSSGSADTQYF

v_gene: TRBV20-1
j_gene: TRBJ1-1
CDR3aa: CSARDRGVSTEAFF

v_gene: TRBV20-1
j_gene: TRBJ1-4
CDR3aa: CSALRDSSTNEKLFF

v_gene: TRBV29-1
j_gene: TRBJ2-5
CDR3aa: CSVVVAAAAQYF

v_gene: TRBV2
j_gene: TRBJ2-3
CDR3aa: CASSKGVTGGQDTQYF

v_gene: TRBV25-1
j_gene: TRBJ2-7
CDR3aa: CASSEWDSYEQYF

v_gene: TRBV20-1
j_gene: TRBJ2-3
CDR3aa: CSARFSNSPDTQYF

v_gene: TRBV12-3/TRBV12-4
j_gene: TRBJ1-1
CDR3aa: CASRPGQGNTEAFF

v_gene: TRBV29-1
j_gene: TRBJ2-1
CDR3aa: CSVEDLRAGAPSSYNEQFF

v_gene: TRBV20-1
j_gene: TRBJ2-7
CDR3aa: CSARRGLGTAYEQYF

v_gene: TRBV20-1
j_gene: TRBJ2-3
CDR3aa: CSARSGVNTDTQYF

v_gene: TRBV12-3/TRBV12-4
j_gene: TRBJ2-5
CDR3aa: CASSRPPGQGGQETQYF

v_gene: TRBV19
j_gene: TRBJ1-4
CDR3aa: CASSISGDTNEKLFF

v_gene: TRBV12-3/TRBV12-4
j_gene: TRBJ2-2
CDR3aa: CASSSRREAGELFF

v_gene: TRBV12-3/TRBV12-4
j_gene: TRBJ1-5
CDR3aa: CASSLTGGLNQPQHF

v_gene: TRBV29-1
j_gene: TRBJ2-5
CDR3aa: CSVGTPRTETQYF

v_gene: TRBV7-3
j_gene: TRBJ2-1
CDR3aa: CASSRVGATNEQFF

v_gene: TRBV5-1
j_gene: TRBJ2-2
CDR3aa: CASSLEGSATGELFF

v_gene: TRBV4-2
j_gene: TRBJ2-3
CDR3aa: CASSQGTGGLAGVGSTDTQYF

v_gene: TRBV7-3
j_gene: TRBJ2-1
CDR3aa: CASSHTDTSEQFF

v_gene: TRBV20-1
j_gene: TRBJ1-6
CDR3aa: CSAVRGSPLHF

v_gene: TRBV12-3/TRBV12-4
j_gene: TRBJ2-1
CDR3aa: CASTWGGRVYNEQFF

v_gene: TRBV4-3
j_gene: TRBJ2-7
CDR3aa: CASSQPGRTPGEQYF

v_gene: TRBV6-4
j_gene: TRBJ2-5
CDR3aa: CASSPNPGLAGETQYF

v_gene: TRBV7-2
j_gene: TRBJ1-5
CDR3aa: CASSFGTGFNQPQHF

v_gene: TRBV15
j_gene: TRBJ2-1
CDR3aa: CATSRDSGPSSYNEQFF

v_gene: TRBV6-2/TRBV6-3
j_gene: TRBJ2-1
CDR3aa: CASSYSTSQGAYEQFF

v_gene: TRBV6-5
j_gene: TRBJ2-1
CDR3aa: CASSYVDRANEQFF

v_gene: TRBV7-2
j_gene: TRBJ2-2
CDR3aa: CASSSSVGTGELFF